These 24 T cell receptor beta chains were sequenced from one sample in a study of Ad26.COV2.S vaccination and SARS-CoV-2 variants. The treatment here: around 19 received Ad26.COV2.S at low or high dose, single or two shots; five or six received placebo; per-sample allocation not given. Specimens were obtained on day 63 following the first vaccine or placebo injection. The repertoire was sequenced with immunoSEQ multiplex PCR; TCRdb's copy has only in-frame clones and lacks some. The sample holds fewer than 500,000 clones; about nine tenths are singletons and the top ten take about 12%. Specimen: peripheral blood, collected in a trial of Ad26.COV2.S vaccine versus placebo. The receptors derive from a person between 18 and 60 years old who received the Ad26.COV2.S COVID-19 vaccine or a placebo.

The rearrangement joins TRBV28 to TRBJ2-5; D is ambiguous. The CDR3 contains 13 residues. V was shortened by 6 bases and J by 5 bases, with 13 bases between the two germline ends. Germline CDR1 MDHEN, CDR2 SYDVKM. CDR3 DNA: TGTGCCAGCAGCCCGGCCGGGTTGGAGACCCAGTACTTC. This gives the protein CASSPAGLETQYF.

This chain joins TRBV27 and TRBJ2-1; no definite D call. Germline values: CDR1 MNHEY, CDR2 SMNVEV (reference sequence). The CDR3 sequence is 14 residues long. The V and J ends lost 1 base and 7 bases respectively, with 11 bases between them. CDR3 DNA: TGTGCCAGCAGTTTATTAGATAGTAGGAATGAGCAGTTCTTC. This sequence encodes CASSLLDSRNEQFF.

This chain links TRBV18 with TRBJ1-2; D may be TRBD1 (6 bases). Germline values: CDR1 KGHSH, CDR2 LQKENI. The CDR3 is made up of 14 amino acids. V gave up 6 bases and J gave up 1 base, with 12 bases separating them. CDR3 bases: TGTGCCAGCTCTCCGAACAGGGATAACTATGGCTACACCTTC. Its translation is CASSPNRDNYGYTF.

This chain connects TRBV4-1 to TRBJ1-1, with D uncertain. Germline CDR1 and CDR2: MGHRA and YSYEKL. V lost 0 bases and J 4 bases, leaving 15 bases between the germline ends. The CDR3 consists of 16 residues. The CDR3 sequence: CASSQDWTGSGTEAFF. CDR3 DNA: TGCGCCAGCAGCCAAGATTGGACGGGTTCGGGCACTGAAGCTTTCTTT.

This clone was found a few times. The chain recombines TRBV5-4 with TRBJ1-2; D remains ambiguous. V lost 0 bases and J 1 base, leaving 7 bases between the germline ends. This CDR3 has 14 residues. Germline V gene data show CDR1 as SGHNT and CDR2 as YYREEE (reference sequence). The CDR3 loop is CASSLEDRNYGYTF. The CDR3 DNA follows: TGTGCCAGCAGCTTGGAGGACCGTAACTATGGCTACACCTTC.

The chain is built from TRBV6-5 and TRBJ2-7; D may be TRBD2 (7 bases). V shed 10 bases and J shed 4 bases, with 20 bases lying between them. The length of the CDR3 is 14 residues. CDR1 MNHEY and CDR2 SVGAGI come from the germline V gene. The CDR3 nucleotides read TGTGCCACTACGGGGGGACATAACGTATACGAGCAGTACTTC. This sequence encodes CATTGGHNVYEQYF.

The chain links TRBV28 to TRBJ2-1, with D tentatively TRBD2 (5 bases). The CDR3 has 12 amino acids. Germline V gene lookup returns CDR1 MDHEN and CDR2 SYDVKM. V dropped 4 bases and J dropped 10 bases, with 11 bases sitting between them. The CDR3 sequence: CASSSSIAEQFF. The CDR3 region has the DNA TGTGCCAGCAGTTCCTCAATAGCGGAGCAGTTCTTC.

V usage is TRBV18 and J usage is TRBJ1-2, with 9 nucleotides matching TRBD1. Germline CDR1 KGHSH, CDR2 LQKENI. The CDR3 sequence is 14 residues long. Germline trimming cut 6 bases from V and 8 bases from J; bases unmatched to any gene: 10. The DNA for the CDR3 is TGTGCCAGCTCTCCGGACAGGGGTTTAGAGGGCTACACCTTC. Translating it yields CASSPDRGLEGYTF.

This sequence joins TRBV6-6 and TRBJ1-3; D is undetermined. This CDR3 contains 16 residues. Trimming pared 0 bases from V and 0 bases from J, leaving 9 bases between. Germline CDR1 reads MNHNY; CDR2 reads SVGAGI (reference sequence). CDR3 DNA sequence: TGTGCCAGCAGTTACTCTACAGCCGACTCTGGAAACACCATATATTTT. It yields the protein CASSYSTADSGNTIYF.

This clone was observed a handful of times. The J gene is TRBJ2-7, the V gene TRBV6-2 or TRBV6-3; D is uncertain. Germline values: CDR1 MNHEY, CDR2 SVGEGT. The CDR3 contains 14 residues. V was cut by 4 bases and J by 2 bases, with 12 bases left in between. CDR3 loop: CASSFVDKAYEQYF. The CDR3, as DNA: TGTGCCAGCAGTTTCGTTGACAAAGCCTACGAGCAGTACTTC.

This chain joins TRBV6-2 or TRBV6-3 and TRBJ1-1, with D possibly being TRBD1 (5 bases). The CDR3 has 16 residues. Between the trimmed V and J ends, which lost 2 bases and 2 bases, there was a span of 15 bases. The germline CDR1 and CDR2 sequences are MNHEY and SVGEGT. The CDR3 reads CASSYGAGTTNTEAFF. The CDR3 nucleotides read TGTGCCAGCAGTTACGGGGCGGGAACCACTAACACTGAAGCTTTCTTT.

On this clone: Other DNA sequences in this sample translate to the same CDR3. The chain joins TRBV4-3 to TRBJ1-5; D call uncertain. Trimming took off 0 bases at V and 7 bases at J, with 13 bases between the two ends. Germline V gives CDR1 LGHNA, CDR2 YSLEER. The CDR3 has 15 amino acids. The CDR3 loop is CASSQDLLLRQPQHF. CDR3 nucleotides: TGCGCCAGCAGCCAAGATCTTTTATTGAGGCAGCCCCAGCATTTT.

The V gene is TRBV19, the J gene TRBJ2-1; D is perhaps TRBD2 (6 bases). The V gene lost 3 bases and the J gene lost 4 bases, with 13 bases spanning the gap. This CDR3 region has 15 residues. Germline V CDR1 and CDR2: LNHDA, SQIVND (reference sequence). DNA for the CDR3: TGTGCCAGTAGTATTGTCCTAGCGTATTACAATGAGCAGTTCTTC. Its translation is CASSIVLAYYNEQFF.

This sequence joins TRBV10-3 and TRBJ2-1; no reliable D call. This CDR3 contains 16 residues. The germline CDR1 and CDR2 sequences are ENHRY and SYGVKD. The V end was cut by 0 bases, the J end by 4 bases, with 13 bases between. As DNA, the CDR3 is TGTGCCATCAGTGAGTCGATTGCGCCCGCTTACAATGAGCAGTTCTTC. This translates into CAISESIAPAYNEQFF.

The chain joins TRBV27 to TRBJ2-1, with 10 positions matching TRBD2. This CDR3 has 15 residues. J lost 6 bases, V lost 6 bases, and 8 bases had no gene match. Germline assignment: CDR1 MNHEY and CDR2 SMNVEV (reference sequence). CDR3 sequence: CASSPASGSVNEQFF. CDR3 DNA: TGTGCCAGCAGCCCGGCTAGCGGGAGTGTCAATGAGCAGTTCTTC.

The chain employs TRBV13 and TRBJ2-7; a weak D match, TRBD1 (5 bases). The germline gives CDR1 PRHDT, CDR2 FYEKMQ (reference sequence). The CDR3 is made up of 14 amino acids. V lost 11 bases and J lost 5, with 22 bases in between. As DNA, the CDR3 is TGTGCCGGCGGTGACAGCTTAAAGAGCCACGAGCAGTACTTC. This encodes CAGGDSLKSHEQYF.

The chain carries TRBV2 and TRBJ1-2; D is undetermined. V shed 8 bases and J shed 4 bases, with 17 bases lying between them. The CDR3 spans 14 residues. CDR1 and CDR2 from the germline V gene are SNHLY and FYNNEI. The CDR3 coding sequence is TGTGCCAGCCGTCAGGAGGCGGTTGGCTATGGCTACACCTTC. This translates into CASRQEAVGYGYTF.

This chain uses TRBV7-6 with TRBJ2-3; D gene ambiguous. Trimming stripped 5 bases from V and 0 bases from J, with 6 bases between. This CDR3 is 13 amino acids long. Germline lookup yields CDR1 SGHVS and CDR2 FNYEAQ. Here the CDR3 DNA reads TGTGCCAGCAGCCCGGAAAGCACAGATACGCAGTATTTT. Its protein product is CASSPESTDTQYF.

The gene calls are TRBV5-4 and TRBJ2-6; D possibly corresponds to TRBD1 (6 bases). The germline V gene encodes CDR1 SGHNT and CDR2 YYREEE (reference sequence). The CDR3 has 16 amino acids. V lost 3 bases and J lost 0, with 10 bases in between. CDR3 residues: CASSSRTASGANVLTF. As DNA, the CDR3 is TGTGCCAGCAGCTCACGGACAGCCTCTGGGGCCAACGTCCTGACTTTC. The full variable domain, rest sourced from reference TRBV5-4 and TRBJ2-6, is ETGVTQSPTHLIKTRGQQVTLRCSSQSGHNTVSWYQQALGQGPQFIFQYYREEENGRGNFPPRFSGLQFPNYSSELNVNALELDDSALYLCASSSRTASGANVLTFGAGSRLTVL.

V usage is TRBV4-3 and J usage is TRBJ2-7; D may be TRBD2 (6 bases). The CDR3 covers 14 residues. CDR1 LGHNA and CDR2 YSLEER come from the germline V gene. The ends were cut back, 6 bases at V and 5 bases at J, with 17 bases in the middle. CDR3 in amino acids: CASSTRLGSNEQYF. In DNA, the CDR3 is TGCGCCAGCAGTACGAGACTAGGGTCCAACGAGCAGTACTTC.

The CDR3 is CASSYLSNWGETQYF. The CDR3 coding sequence is TGTGCCAGCAGTTACCTCAGCAACTGGGGAGAGACCCAGTACTTC. V is TRBV6-5 and J is TRBJ2-5; D unclear. There are 15 residues in the CDR3. Germline V gene lookup returns CDR1 MNHEY and CDR2 SVGAGI. V gave up 2 bases and J gave up 4 bases, with 14 bases separating them.

The V and J genes are TRBV5-1 and TRBJ2-4; possible D gene TRBD2, 6 bases. This CDR3 has 15 amino acids. Trimming cost V 0 bases and J 0 bases, with 7 bases left between them. The germline V gene encodes CDR1 SGHRS and CDR2 YFSETQ. In DNA form, the CDR3 reads TGCGCCAGCAGCTTGGAGGGACTAGCCAAAAACATTCAGTACTTC. This gives the protein CASSLEGLAKNIQYF.

The J gene is TRBJ2-6, the V gene TRBV12-5; possibly TRBD1 or TRBD2 for D (5 bases each). The CDR3 is made up of 14 amino acids. Trimming stripped 2 bases from V and 8 bases from J, with 10 bases between. Germline assignment: CDR1 LGHNT and CDR2 FRNRAP. The CDR3 protein is CASGLSGRPNVLTF. CDR3 in DNA: TGTGCTAGTGGTTTGTCGGGACGACCCAACGTCCTGACTTTC.

The CDR3: CASSLRPKTGGIGELFF. CDR3 DNA: TGTGCCAGCAGCCTACGTCCTAAGACAGGGGGCATCGGGGAGCTGTTTTTT. The chain carries TRBV13 and TRBJ2-2; 10 nucleotides agree with TRBD1. This CDR3 spans 17 amino acids. V was clipped by 5 bases and J by 7 bases; unmatched bases: 13. Looked up from germline, CDR1 is PRHDT and CDR2 is FYEKMQ (reference sequence).